The clone carrying this T cell receptor beta chain showed up just a few times. Its target is not known. The data stem from a study of T cells after yellow fever vaccination. Findings and limits, study-wide: Most primary-vaccination clones reappeared after the booster (about 97% CD4, approximately 88% CD8).

Each CDR3 protein is one row after TCRdb ran MiXCR on the 5' RACE reads. Found here are approximately 550,000 distinct CDR3 sequences, 19% of them singletons; the top ten hold around an eighth. V lost 1 base and J lost 4, with 7 bases in between. The CDR3 is 13 amino acids. Germline lookup yields CDR1 SGHTA and CDR2 FQGNSA. The starting material was PBMCs, obtained 15 days after the yellow fever booster vaccination. The clonotype was recovered from a man aged 30 to 45 who received the YFV17D yellow fever vaccine. This chain joins TRBV7-2 and TRBJ2-5, with D hard to call. CDR3 region: CASSLELRETQYF. The CDR3 coding sequence is TGTGCCAGCAGCTTAGAGTTGCGAGAGACCCAGTACTTC.